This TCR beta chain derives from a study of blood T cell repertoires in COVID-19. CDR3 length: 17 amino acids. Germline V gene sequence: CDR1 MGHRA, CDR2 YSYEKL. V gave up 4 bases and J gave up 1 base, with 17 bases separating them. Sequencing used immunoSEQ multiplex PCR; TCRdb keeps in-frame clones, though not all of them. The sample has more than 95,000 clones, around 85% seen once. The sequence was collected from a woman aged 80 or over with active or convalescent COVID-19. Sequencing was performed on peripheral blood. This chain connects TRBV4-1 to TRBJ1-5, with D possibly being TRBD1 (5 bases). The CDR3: CASSLSYQGRSNQPQHF. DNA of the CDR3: TGCGCCAGCAGCCTAAGTTACCAGGGTAGGAGCAATCAGCCCCAGCATTTT.